This T cell receptor beta chain was obtained from a study of T cells in Graves' hyperthyroidism and ophthalmopathy. Using RNA transcripts as the source, TCR beta CDR3 regions were amplified. The HTBI primer set was used in a first-round RT-PCR of the TCR CDR3. TCRdb independently ran MiXCR on the multiplex PCR reads; one entry per CDR3 protein. The sample consists of about 400,000 distinct CDR3 sequences, roughly 14% of them appearing once. The CDR3 has 16 amino acids. The J segment lost 3 bases and the V segment lost 4 bases, leaving 8 bases of the junction unmatched. Germline V gene sequence: CDR1 SGHDT, CDR2 YYEEEE. Details on this clonotype: Antigen specificity is unknown.

Orbital computed tomography, thyroid ultrasound, serum thyroxine and TRAb, and clinical symptoms together informed the diagnoses. General study points: Most clonotypes expanded in the thyroid (above 0.001) were also present in blood.

The origin of this receptor is a woman aged 18-35 years with Graves' hyperthyroidism. The V and J genes are TRBV5-6 and TRBJ2-3; TRBD2 aligns across 10 bases. Specimen: blood. CDR3 protein: CASSPWLAGVTDTQYF. The CDR3 region has the DNA TGTGCCAGCAGCCCCTGGCTAGCGGGGGTGACAGATACGCAGTATTTT.